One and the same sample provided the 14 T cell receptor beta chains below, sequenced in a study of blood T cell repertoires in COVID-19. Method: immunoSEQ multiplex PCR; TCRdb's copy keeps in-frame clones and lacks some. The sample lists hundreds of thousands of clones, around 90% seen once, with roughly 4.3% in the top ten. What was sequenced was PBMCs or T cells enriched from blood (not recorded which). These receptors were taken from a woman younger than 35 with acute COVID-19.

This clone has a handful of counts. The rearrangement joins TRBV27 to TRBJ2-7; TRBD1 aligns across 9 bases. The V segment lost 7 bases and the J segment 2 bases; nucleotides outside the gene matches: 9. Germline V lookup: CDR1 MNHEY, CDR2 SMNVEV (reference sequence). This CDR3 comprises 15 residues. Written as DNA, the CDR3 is TGTGCCAGCACCCCGGCCGGGACAGGGACCTACGAGCAGTACTTC. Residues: CASTPAGTGTYEQYF.

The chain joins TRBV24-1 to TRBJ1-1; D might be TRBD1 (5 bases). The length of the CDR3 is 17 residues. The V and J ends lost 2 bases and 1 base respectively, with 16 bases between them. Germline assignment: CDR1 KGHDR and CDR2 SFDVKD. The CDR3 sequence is CATSDSRQGGSNTEAFF. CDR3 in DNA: TGTGCCACCAGTGATTCCCGGCAGGGAGGTTCGAACACTGAAGCTTTCTTT.

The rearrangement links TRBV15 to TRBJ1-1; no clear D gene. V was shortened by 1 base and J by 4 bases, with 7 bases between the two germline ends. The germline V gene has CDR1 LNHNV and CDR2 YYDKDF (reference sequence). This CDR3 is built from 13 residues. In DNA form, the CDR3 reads TGTGCCACCAGCAGAGGGGAGGGCACTGAAGCTTTCTTT. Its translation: CATSRGEGTEAFF.

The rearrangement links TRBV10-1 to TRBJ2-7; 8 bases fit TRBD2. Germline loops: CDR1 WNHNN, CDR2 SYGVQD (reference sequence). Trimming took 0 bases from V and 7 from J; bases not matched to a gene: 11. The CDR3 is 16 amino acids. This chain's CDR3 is CASSESRAGAPQEQYF. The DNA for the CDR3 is TGCGCCAGCAGTGAGTCACGAGCGGGGGCCCCCCAAGAGCAGTACTTC.

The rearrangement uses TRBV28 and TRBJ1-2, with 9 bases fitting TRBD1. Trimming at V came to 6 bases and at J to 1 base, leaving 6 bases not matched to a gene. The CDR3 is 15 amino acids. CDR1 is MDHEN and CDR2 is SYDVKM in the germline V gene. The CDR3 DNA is TGTGCCAGCAGACGACAGGGGGGCGATAACTATGGCTACACCTTC. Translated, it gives CASRRQGGDNYGYTF.

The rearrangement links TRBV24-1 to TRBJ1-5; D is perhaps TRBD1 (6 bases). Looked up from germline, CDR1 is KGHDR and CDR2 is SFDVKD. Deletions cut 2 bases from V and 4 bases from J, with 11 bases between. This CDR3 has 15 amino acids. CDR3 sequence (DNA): TGTGCCACCAGTGATTCGACGACAGGAAATCAGCCCCAGCATTTT. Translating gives CATSDSTTGNQPQHF.

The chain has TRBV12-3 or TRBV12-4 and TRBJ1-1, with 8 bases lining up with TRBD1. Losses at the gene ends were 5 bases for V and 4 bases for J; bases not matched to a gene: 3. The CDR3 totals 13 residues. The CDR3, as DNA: TGTGCCAGCAGTGGACAGGGAGGCACTGAAGCTTTCTTT. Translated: CASSGQGGTEAFF.

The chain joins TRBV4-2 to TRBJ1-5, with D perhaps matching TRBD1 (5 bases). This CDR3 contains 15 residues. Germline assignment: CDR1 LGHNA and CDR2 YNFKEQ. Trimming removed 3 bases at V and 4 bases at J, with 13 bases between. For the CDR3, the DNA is TGTGCCAGCAGCCAGGGGCAGGAAAGGAATCAGCCCCAGCATTTT. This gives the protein CASSQGQERNQPQHF.

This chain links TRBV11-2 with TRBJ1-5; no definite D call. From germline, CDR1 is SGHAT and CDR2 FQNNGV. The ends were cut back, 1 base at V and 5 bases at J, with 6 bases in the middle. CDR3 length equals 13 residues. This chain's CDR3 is CASSLAQDQPQHF. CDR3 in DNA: TGTGCCAGCAGCTTAGCCCAGGATCAGCCCCAGCATTTT. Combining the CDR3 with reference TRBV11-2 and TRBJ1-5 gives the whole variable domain EAGVAQSPRYKIIEKRQSVAFWCNPISGHATLYWYQQILGQGPKLLIQFQNNGVVDDSQLPKDRFSAERLKGVDSTLKIQPAKLEDSAVYLCASSLAQDQPQHFGDGTRLSIL.

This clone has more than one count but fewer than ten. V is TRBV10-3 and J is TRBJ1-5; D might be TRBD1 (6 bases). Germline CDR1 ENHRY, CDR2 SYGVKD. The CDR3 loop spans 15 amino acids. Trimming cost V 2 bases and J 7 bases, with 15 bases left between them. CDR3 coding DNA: TGTGCCATCAGTGAGGGTCAGGGGTCGCACCAGCCCCAGCATTTT. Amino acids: CAISEGQGSHQPQHF.

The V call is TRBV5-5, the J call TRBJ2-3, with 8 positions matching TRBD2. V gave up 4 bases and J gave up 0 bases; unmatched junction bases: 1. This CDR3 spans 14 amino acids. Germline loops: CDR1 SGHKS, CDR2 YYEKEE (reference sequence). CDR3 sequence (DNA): TGTGCCAGCAGCCTAGCGGGTAGCACAGATACGCAGTATTTT. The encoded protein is CASSLAGSTDTQYF. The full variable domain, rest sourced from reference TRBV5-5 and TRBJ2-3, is DAGVTQSPTHLIKTRGQQVTLRCSPISGHKSVSWYQQVLGQGPQFIFQYYEKEERGRGNFPDRFSARQFPNYSSELNVNALLLGDSALYLCASSLAGSTDTQYFGPGTRLTVL.

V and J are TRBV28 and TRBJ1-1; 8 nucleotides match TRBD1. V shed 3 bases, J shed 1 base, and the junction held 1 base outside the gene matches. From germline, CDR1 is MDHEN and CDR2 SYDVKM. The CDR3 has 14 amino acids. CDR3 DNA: TGTGCCAGCAGTTTCGGACAGGGGAACACTGAAGCTTTCTTT. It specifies CASSFGQGNTEAFF.

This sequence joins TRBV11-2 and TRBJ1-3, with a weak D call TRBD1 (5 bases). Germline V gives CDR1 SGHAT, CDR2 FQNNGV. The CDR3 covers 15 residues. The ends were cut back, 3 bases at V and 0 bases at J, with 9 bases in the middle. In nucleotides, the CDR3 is TGTGCCAGCAGCTTCCAGGGTAACTCTGGAAACACCATATATTTT. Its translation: CASSFQGNSGNTIYF.

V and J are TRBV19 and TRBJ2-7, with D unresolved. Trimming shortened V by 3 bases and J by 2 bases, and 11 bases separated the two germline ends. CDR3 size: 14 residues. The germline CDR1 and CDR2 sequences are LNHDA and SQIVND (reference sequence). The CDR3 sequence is CASSITTRTYEQYF. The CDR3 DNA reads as TGTGCCAGTAGTATCACGACACGAACCTACGAGCAGTACTTC.